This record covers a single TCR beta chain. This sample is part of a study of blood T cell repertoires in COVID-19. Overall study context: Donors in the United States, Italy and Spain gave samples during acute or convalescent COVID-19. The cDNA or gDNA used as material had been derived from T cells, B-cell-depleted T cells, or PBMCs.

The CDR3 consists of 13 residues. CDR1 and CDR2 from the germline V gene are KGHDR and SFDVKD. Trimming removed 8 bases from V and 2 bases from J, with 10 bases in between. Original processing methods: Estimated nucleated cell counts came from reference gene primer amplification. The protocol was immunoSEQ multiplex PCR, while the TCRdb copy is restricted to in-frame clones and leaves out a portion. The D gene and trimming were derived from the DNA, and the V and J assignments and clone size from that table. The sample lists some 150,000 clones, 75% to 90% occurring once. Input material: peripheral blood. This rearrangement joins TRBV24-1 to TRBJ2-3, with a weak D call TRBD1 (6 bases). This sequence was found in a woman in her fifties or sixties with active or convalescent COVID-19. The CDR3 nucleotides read TGTGCCACCATGGACAGAACCACAGATACGCAGTATTTT. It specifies CATMDRTTDTQYF.